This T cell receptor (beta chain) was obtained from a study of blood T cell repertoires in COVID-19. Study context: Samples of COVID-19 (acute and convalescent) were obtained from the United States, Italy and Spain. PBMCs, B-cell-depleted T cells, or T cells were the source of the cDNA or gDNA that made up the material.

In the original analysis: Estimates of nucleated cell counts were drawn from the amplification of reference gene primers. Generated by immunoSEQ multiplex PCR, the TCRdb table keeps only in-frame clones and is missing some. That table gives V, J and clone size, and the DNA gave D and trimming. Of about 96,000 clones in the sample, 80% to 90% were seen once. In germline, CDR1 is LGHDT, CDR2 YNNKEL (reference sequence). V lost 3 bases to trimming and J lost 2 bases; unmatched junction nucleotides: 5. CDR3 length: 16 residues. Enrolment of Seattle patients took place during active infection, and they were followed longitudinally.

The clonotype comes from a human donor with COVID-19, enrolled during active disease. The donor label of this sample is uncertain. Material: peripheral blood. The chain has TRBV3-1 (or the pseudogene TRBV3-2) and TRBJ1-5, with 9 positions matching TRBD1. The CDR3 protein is CASSHSTGGGNQPQHF. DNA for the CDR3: TGTGCCAGCAGCCATTCGACAGGGGGAGGCAATCAGCCCCAGCATTTT.